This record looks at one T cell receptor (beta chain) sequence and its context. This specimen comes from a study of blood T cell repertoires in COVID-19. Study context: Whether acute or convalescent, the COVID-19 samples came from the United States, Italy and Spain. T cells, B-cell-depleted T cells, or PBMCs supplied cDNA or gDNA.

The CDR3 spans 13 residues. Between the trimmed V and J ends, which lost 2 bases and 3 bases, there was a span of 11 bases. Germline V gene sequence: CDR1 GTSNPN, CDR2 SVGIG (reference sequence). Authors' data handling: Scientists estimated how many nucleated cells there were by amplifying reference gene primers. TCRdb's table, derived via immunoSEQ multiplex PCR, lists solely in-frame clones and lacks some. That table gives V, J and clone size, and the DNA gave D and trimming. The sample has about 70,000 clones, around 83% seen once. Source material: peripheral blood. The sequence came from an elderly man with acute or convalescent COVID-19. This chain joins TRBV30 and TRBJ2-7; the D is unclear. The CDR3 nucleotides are TGTGCCTGGAGTCGTGGCGACATCTACGAGCAGTACTTC. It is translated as CAWSRGDIYEQYF.